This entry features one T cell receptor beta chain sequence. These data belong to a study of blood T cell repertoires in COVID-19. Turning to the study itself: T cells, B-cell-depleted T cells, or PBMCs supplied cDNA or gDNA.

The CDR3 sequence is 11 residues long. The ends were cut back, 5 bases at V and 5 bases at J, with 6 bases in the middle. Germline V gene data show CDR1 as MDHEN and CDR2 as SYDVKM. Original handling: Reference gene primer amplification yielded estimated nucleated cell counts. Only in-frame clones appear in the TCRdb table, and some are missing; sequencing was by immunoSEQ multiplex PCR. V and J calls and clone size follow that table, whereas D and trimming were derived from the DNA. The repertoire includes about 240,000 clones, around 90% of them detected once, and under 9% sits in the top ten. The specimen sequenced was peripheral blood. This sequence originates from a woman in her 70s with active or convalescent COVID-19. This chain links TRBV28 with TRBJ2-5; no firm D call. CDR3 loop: CASSPRETQYF. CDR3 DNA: TGTGCCAGCAGTCCTCGGGAGACCCAGTACTTC.